This note documents a single T cell receptor (beta chain) sequence. Its target antigen remains unknown. No clone much larger than this one lies a single base away; base qualities are absent. The immunoSEQ Assay, which relies on bias-controlled multiplex PCR amplification of genomic DNA, was used to profile TCRbeta CDR3 regions. Regarding the original processing steps: To quantify the absolute abundance of each unique TCRbeta CDR3 region, the sequences were collapsed and filtered. Differential abundance was tested with two models: a binomial (Fisher-equivalent) model and a beta-binomial model that adds time-dependent variance fitted from healthy donors. Clones with fewer than 5 combined templates were removed, and a clone was called differentially abundant if the clone's Benjamini-Hochberg FDR was below 0.01. In the beta-binomial model, variance was expressed as a function of the total template count across the two samples, in the form v = (b*log(k)+a)^2. This is the immuneACCESS table as TCRdb keeps it, with only in-frame sequences that have V and J called. A part of the clones is gone; compared with another copy, unresolved V genes explain less than half, and the rest is unexplained. The V and J calls and the clone size are those of that table, but D and trimming were determined from the DNA. In this sample the table shows approximately 92,000 clones, more than 75% of which occur a single time. 3.5% to 5.5% of the sample is held by the ten biggest clonotypes.

Deletion took 0 bases off V and 2 bases off J, with a span of 11 bases between the germline ends. The CDR3 starts with the cysteine, ends with the phenylalanine, and has 15 residues. Of all the DNA, just the CDR3 is kept, 45 bases in frame from base 1. Per the germline V gene, MNHEY is the CDR1 and SVGAGI is the CDR2. This entry belongs to a study of identifying expanded T cells in peripheral blood (dated by TCRdb to about 2019). About the investigation overall: Separate aliquots of the same genomic DNA pool were sequenced to produce technical replicates, and four replicates were compared in pairs.

During the collection period, no immune events, such as infections, were documented for the healthy donors. Time-dependent variance in a beta-binomial model of T-cell clone differential abundance was calibrated using healthy-donor blood repertoires as a training cohort. The training cohort included 10 healthy donors, of whom 3 were female and 7 were male. Donor ages ranged from about 29 to 70 years, with an average of roughly 47 years. Obtained from a commercial supplier, whole blood was collected from each healthy donor at three time points set around 14 days apart. For immunosequencing, genomic DNA was extracted from unsorted whole blood. Broader findings and caveats from the paper: Across all healthy-donor time intervals, the beta-binomial model significantly cut both the number of clones called differentially abundant and the false-positive rate. Approximately 1.2 differentially abundant clones were flagged by the binomial model between technical replicates, whereas about 17 and 20 were flagged over approximately two weeks and four weeks, respectively. The authors expected that biological variance in healthy repertoires might rise further over much longer intervals, such as months to years. Across all healthy donors, variance in clone template counts between approximately 2-week samples was found to increase significantly with total template count.

This TCR was recovered from a person between 18 and 69 years old in good health. The sample taken for sequencing was blood. The chain links TRBV6-5 with TRBJ2-7; the D gene is unclear. The nucleotide sequence reads as follows: TGTGCCAGCAGTTACTCGATCACCTTCACCTACGAGCAGTACTTC. Its coded protein is CASSYSITFTYEQYF.